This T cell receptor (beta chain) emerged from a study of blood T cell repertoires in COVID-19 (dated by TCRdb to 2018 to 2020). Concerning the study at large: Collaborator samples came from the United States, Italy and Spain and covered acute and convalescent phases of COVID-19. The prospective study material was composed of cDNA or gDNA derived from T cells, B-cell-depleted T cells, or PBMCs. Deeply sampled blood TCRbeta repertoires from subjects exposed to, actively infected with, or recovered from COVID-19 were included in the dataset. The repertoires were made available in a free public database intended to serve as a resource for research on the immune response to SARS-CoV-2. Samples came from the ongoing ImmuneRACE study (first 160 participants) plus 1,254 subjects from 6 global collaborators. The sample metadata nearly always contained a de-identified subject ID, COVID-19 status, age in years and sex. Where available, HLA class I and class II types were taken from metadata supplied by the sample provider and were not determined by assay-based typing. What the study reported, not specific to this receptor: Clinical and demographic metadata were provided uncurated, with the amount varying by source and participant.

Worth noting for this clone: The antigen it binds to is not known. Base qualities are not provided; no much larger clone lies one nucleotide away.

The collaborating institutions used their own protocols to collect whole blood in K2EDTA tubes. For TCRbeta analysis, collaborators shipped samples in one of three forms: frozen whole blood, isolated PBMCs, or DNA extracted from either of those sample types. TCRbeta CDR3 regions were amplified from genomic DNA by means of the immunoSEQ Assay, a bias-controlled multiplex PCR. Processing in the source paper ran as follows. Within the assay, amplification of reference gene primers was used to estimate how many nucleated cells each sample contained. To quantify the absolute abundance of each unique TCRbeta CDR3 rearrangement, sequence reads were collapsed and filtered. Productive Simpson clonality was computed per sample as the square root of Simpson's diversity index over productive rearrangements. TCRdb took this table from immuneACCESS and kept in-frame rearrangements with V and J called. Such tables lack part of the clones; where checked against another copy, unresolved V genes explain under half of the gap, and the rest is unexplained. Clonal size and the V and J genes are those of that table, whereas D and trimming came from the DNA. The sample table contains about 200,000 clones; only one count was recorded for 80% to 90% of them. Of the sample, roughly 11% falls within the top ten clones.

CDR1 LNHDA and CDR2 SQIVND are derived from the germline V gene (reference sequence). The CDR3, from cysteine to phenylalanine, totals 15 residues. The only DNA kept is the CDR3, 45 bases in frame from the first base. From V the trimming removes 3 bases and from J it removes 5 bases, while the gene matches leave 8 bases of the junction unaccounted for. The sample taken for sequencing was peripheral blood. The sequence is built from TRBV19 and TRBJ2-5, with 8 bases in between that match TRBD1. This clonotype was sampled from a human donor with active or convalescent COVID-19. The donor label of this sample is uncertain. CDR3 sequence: CASSMRDRFPETQYF. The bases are TGTGCCAGTAGTATGCGGGACAGGTTTCCGGAGACCCAGTACTTC. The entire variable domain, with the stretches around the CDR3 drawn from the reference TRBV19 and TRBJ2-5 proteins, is DGGITQSPKYLFRKEGQNVTLSCEQNLNHDAMYWYRQDPGQGLRLIYYSQIVNDFQKGDIAEGYSVSREKKESFPLTVTSAQKNPTAFYLCASSMRDRFPETQYFGPGTRLLVL.